The source of this T cell receptor beta chain is a study of early T cells in non-severe SARS-CoV-2 infection. Study-level information: Sequencing input comprised bulk RNA from unsorted whole blood; chain pairing was not available. Overall study findings and caveats: VDJdb matching, biased toward anti-spike CD8 responses, missed private and CD4 specificities.

As concerns this clonotype: No antigen is known for it.

Individual cDNA molecules were tagged with unique molecular identifiers. Each CDR3 protein is one row after TCRdb ran MiXCR on the 5' RACE reads. The sample holds around 60,000 distinct CDR3 sequences, roughly a sixth seen once. The TCR originated in an adult who was a healthcare worker with PCR-confirmed SARS-CoV-2 infection or an uninfected control (not recorded which). Sequenced here: whole blood, sampled at baseline.

The CDR3 reads CASSKEAGLSYEQYF. CDR3 DNA: TGTGCCAGCAGCAAAGAAGCGGGACTTTCCTACGAGCAGTACTTC. The rearrangement joins TRBV7-6 to TRBJ2-7; 7 positions agree with TRBD2. Germline lookup yields CDR1 SGHVS and CDR2 FNYEAQ. The V and J ends lost 5 bases and 1 base, in that order; junction bases with no gene match: 8. This CDR3 comprises 15 residues.